Listed below are T cell receptor beta chains from one sample, sequenced in a study of early T cells in non-severe SARS-CoV-2 infection. From the 5' RACE reads, TCRdb called clonotypes with MiXCR, one entry per CDR3 protein. This table has roughly 77,000 distinct CDR3 sequences, less than 15% appearing once. Sequencing used whole blood. These receptors were collected from an adult who was a healthcare worker with PCR-confirmed SARS-CoV-2 infection or an uninfected control (not recorded which). Each CDR3 is given with its conserved first and last residue. The D gene is left open where the match is weak. Some rows mark clone size as missing; the rest say once, few, many or name a class of expanded clone.

clone_size j_call d_call cdr3_length v_call cdr3_nt cdr3_aa
many TRBJ1-4 NA 13 TRBV9 TGTGCCAGCAGCGTAGCTCATGGTGAAAAACTGTTTTTT CASSVAHGEKLFF
NA TRBJ2-1 NA 12 TRBV19 TGTGCCAGTAGTATATTGAAGGGGGTGGAGTTCTTC CASSILKGVEFF
few TRBJ2-3 TRBD2 16 TRBV7-8 TGTGCCAGCAGCTCGACCGGGACTACCTACACAGATACGCAGTATTTT CASSSTGTTYTDTQYF
few TRBJ2-1 NA 16 TRBV5-4 TGTGCCAGCAGCGGACCTCGTAGCGGAGCCTACAATGAGCAGTTCTTC CASSGPRSGAYNEQFF
few TRBJ2-3 NA 14 TRBV29-1 TGCAGCGTTGGGGGGCTAAGGAGCACAGATACGCAGTATTTT CSVGGLRSTDTQYF
few TRBJ2-1 TRBD2 17 TRBV14 TGTGCCAGCAGCCAAGATAGCGGACTAGCGGTAATCAATGAGCAGTTCTTC CASSQDSGLAVINEQFF
NA TRBJ2-1 TRBD1 15 TRBV12-3/TRBV12-4 TGTGCCAGCAGTACGCTGACAGGGGTCCACAATGAGCAGTTCTTC CASSTLTGVHNEQFF
NA TRBJ2-2 TRBD2 17 TRBV12-5 TGTGCTAGTGGTTCCCCTAGCGGGGGGGTAAACACCGGGGAGCTGTTTTTT CASGSPSGGVNTGELFF
few TRBJ2-5 NA 15 TRBV5-1 TGCGCCAGCAGCTCTTCCCCCCGGGGTCAAGAGACCCAGTACTTC CASSSSPRGQETQYF
many TRBJ1-5 NA 12 TRBV28 TGTGCCAGCAGTTTATTAATGCAGCCCCAGCATTTT CASSLLMQPQHF
few TRBJ2-5 TRBD2 15 TRBV12-3/TRBV12-4 TGTGCCAGCAGTTTCGGACTAGCGGGGGGGTCAACCCAGTACTTC CASSFGLAGGSTQYF
NA TRBJ1-6 NA 13 TRBV10-3 TGTGCCATCACGCAGGGTCAAAATTCACCCCTCCACTTT CAITQGQNSPLHF
NA TRBJ2-1 TRBD2 16 TRBV5-1 TGCGCCAGCAGCTTAAGACTAGCGGGCTCCTACAATGAGCAGTTCTTC CASSLRLAGSYNEQFF
many TRBJ2-5 NA 15 TRBV5-6 TGTGCCAGCAGCGCACGGACGGAATTCCAAGAGACCCAGTACTTC CASSARTEFQETQYF
NA TRBJ2-3 NA 11 TRBV29-1 TGCAGCGTTGAACCCGCAGATACGCAGTATTTT CSVEPADTQYF
few TRBJ2-7 NA 14 TRBV18 TGTGCCAGCTCCCGCGCGCGCTCGGGGTCCGAGCAGTACTTC CASSRARSGSEQYF
few TRBJ2-7 NA 16 TRBV7-3 TGTGCCAGCAGCGCAACGGAGGGGGCGCCATACTACGAGCAGTACTTC CASSATEGAPYYEQYF
NA TRBJ2-4 TRBD1 11 TRBV29-1 TGCAGCGCTGAAGTGCAGGGGGTTCAGTACTTC CSAEVQGVQYF
NA TRBJ2-7 NA 16 TRBV7-2 TGTGCCAGCAGCTTAGCCTCGGCCCTAAATGTCTACGAGCAGTACTTC CASSLASALNVYEQYF
NA TRBJ2-7 TRBD1 15 TRBV19 TGTGCCAGTAGTTACGGGACAGGAGAACCCTACGAGCAGTACTTC CASSYGTGEPYEQYF
many TRBJ2-5 TRBD1 16 TRBV29-1 TGCAGCGTTGAGGGCGTCCGAGGACAGGACCAAGAGACCCAGTACTTC CSVEGVRGQDQETQYF
few TRBJ1-6 NA 15 TRBV6-5 TGTGCCAGCAGTTTCATCGGGGACTATGGTTCACCCCTCCACTTT CASSFIGDYGSPLHF
few TRBJ2-5 NA 14 TRBV11-2 TGTGCCAGCAGCCAATCCTACAGCCAAGAGACCCAGTACTTC CASSQSYSQETQYF
NA TRBJ2-7 NA 15 TRBV9 TGTGCCAGCAGCGTAGTGGCTAGCGCAGCCAACGAGCAGTACTTC CASSVVASAANEQYF
NA TRBJ1-1 NA 13 TRBV7-2 TGTGCCAGCAGCTTCGAAGCCAGGACTGAAGCTTTCTTT CASSFEARTEAFF
many TRBJ1-2 NA 14 TRBV18 TGTGCCAGCTCACCCTCTCATGAGAACTATGGCTACACCTTC CASSPSHENYGYTF